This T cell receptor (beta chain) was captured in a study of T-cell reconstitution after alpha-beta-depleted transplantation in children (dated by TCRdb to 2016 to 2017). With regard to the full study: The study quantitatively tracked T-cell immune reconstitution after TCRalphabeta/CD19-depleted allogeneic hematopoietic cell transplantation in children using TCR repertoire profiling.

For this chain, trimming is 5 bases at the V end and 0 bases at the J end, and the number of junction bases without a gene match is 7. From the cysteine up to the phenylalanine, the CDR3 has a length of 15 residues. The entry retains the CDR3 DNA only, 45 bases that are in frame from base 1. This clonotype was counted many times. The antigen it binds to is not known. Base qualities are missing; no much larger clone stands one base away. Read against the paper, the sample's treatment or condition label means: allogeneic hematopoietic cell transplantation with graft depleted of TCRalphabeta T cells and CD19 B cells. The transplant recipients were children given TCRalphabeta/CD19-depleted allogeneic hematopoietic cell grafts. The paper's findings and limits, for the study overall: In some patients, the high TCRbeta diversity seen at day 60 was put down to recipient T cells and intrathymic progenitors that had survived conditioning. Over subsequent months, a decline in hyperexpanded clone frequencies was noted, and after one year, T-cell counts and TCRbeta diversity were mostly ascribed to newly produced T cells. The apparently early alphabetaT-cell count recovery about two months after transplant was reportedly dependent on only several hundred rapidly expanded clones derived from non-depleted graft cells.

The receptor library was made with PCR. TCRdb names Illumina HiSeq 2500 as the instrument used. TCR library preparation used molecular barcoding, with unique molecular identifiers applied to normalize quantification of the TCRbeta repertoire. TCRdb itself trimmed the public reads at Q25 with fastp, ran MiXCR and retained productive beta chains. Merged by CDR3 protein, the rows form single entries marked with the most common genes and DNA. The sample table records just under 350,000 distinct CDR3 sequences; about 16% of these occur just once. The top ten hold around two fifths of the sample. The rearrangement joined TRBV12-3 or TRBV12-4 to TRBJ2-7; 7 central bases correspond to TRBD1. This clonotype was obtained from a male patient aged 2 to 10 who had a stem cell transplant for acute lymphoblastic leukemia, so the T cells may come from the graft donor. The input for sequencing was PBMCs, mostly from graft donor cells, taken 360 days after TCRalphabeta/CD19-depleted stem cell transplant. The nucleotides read TGTGCCAGCAGTCCTGGGACAGTCCTCTCCTACGAGCAGTACTTC. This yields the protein CASSPGTVLSYEQYF.